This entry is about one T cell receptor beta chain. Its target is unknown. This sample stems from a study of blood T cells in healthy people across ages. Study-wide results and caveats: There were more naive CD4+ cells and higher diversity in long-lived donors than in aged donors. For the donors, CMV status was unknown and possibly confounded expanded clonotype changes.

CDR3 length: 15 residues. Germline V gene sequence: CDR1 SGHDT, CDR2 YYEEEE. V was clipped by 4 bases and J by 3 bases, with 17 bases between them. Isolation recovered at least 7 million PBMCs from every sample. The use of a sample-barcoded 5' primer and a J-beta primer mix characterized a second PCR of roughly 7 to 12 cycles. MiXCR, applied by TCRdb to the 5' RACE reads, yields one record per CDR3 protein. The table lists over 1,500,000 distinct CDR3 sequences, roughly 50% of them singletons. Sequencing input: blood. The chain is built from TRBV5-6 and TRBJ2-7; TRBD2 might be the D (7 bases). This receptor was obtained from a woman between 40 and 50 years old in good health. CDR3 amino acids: CASSRRGGPNYEQYF. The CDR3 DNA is TGTGCCAGCAGCCGTAGGGGGGGACCAAACTACGAGCAGTACTTC.